Following are 22 T cell receptor beta chains from one sample sequenced in a study of CXCR4 blockade with PD-1 therapy in pancreatic cancer (dated by TCRdb to between 2018 and 2021). Library method: the immunoSEQ multiplex PCR assay. Here the immuneACCESS table is served through TCRdb, limited to in-frame sequences with V and J called. Missing clones are a known gap in these copies; in checked studies unresolved V genes cover under half, and the rest lacks a known reason. The table for this sample lists 650 to 950 clones; 36% of them were counted only once. 20% to 25% of the sample belongs to the ten largest clones. Sequencing was done on a sample of tumor tissue. The receptors were sampled from a human donor with pancreatic ductal adenocarcinoma.

The chain is built from TRBV6-8 and TRBJ2-3, with unresolved D. From germline, CDR1 is MNHGY and CDR2 SAAAGT. The CDR3 is made up of 12 amino acids. Trimming shortened V by 4 bases and J by 4 bases, and 6 bases separated the two germline ends. This chain's CDR3 is CASSFVADTQYF. The CDR3 DNA reads TGTGCCAGCAGTTTCGTGGCAGATACGCAGTATTTT.

This chain uses TRBV11-1 with TRBJ2-1; TRBD2 might be the D (6 bases). There are 15 residues in the CDR3. Germline lookup yields CDR1 SGHAT and CDR2 FQDESV (reference sequence). Trimming removed 5 bases at V and 9 bases at J, with 20 bases between. CDR3 bases: TGTGCCAGCAGCGCAGTACGGAGGGCCAGAGGTGAGCAGTTCTTC. Amino acid sequence: CASSAVRRARGEQFF.

This clone is labeled medium-sized. The V call is TRBV11-3, the J call TRBJ2-1; TRBD2 is a possible D gene (5 bases). V shed 1 base and J shed 4 bases, with 14 bases lying between them. Germline V CDR1 and CDR2: SGHNT, YENEEA. The CDR3 has 16 amino acids. In nucleotides, the CDR3 is TGTGCCAGCAGCTTAGTTGTGGGAGTGGGGTACAATGAGCAGTTCTTC. Translating gives CASSLVVGVGYNEQFF. The full variable domain, with the rest looked up from reference TRBV11-3 and TRBJ2-1, is EAGVVQSPRYKIIEKKQPVAFWCNPISGHNTLYWYLQNLGQGPELLIRYENEEAVDDSQLPKDRFSAERLKGVDSTLKIQPAELGDSAVYLCASSLVVGVGYNEQFFGPGTRLTVL.

Only a few counts were recorded for this clone. This rearrangement joins TRBV11-3 to TRBJ2-7; TRBD2 aligns across 11 bases. This CDR3 comprises 18 residues. Germline CDR1 SGHNT, CDR2 YENEEA. The V and J ends lost 4 bases and 4 bases, in that order; junction bases with no gene match: 15. As DNA, the CDR3 is TGTGCCAGCAGCTCCTCCCCCTTAGCGGGAGGGCCTAGGTACGAGCAGTACTTC. Residues: CASSSSPLAGGPRYEQYF.

This chain links TRBV29-1 with TRBJ2-5; 15 nucleotides line up with TRBD2. Germline V gives CDR1 SQVTM, CDR2 ANQGSEA. The J segment lost 7 bases and the V segment lost 6 bases, leaving 12 bases of the junction unmatched. This CDR3 is 16 amino acids long. CDR3 amino acids: CSVDPGLAGGRTTQYF. Written as DNA, the CDR3 is TGCAGCGTGGACCCGGGACTAGCGGGAGGACGAACGACCCAGTACTTC.

This clone occurred a few times. The chain links TRBV9 to TRBJ2-3, with 9 bases that match TRBD2. This CDR3 contains 16 residues. V trimming: 3 bases; J trimming: 3 bases; junction bases outside the gene matches: 8. In germline, CDR1 is SGDLS, CDR2 YYNGEE. The DNA for the CDR3 is TGTGCCAGCAGCGCAACCGGGACTAGCACAACAGATACGCAGTATTTT. Its protein product is CASSATGTSTTDTQYF. Using reference TRBV9 and TRBJ2-3 for the parts outside the CDR3, the full variable domain is DSGVTQTPKHLITATGQRVTLRCSPRSGDLSVYWYQQSLDQGLQFLIQYYNGEERAKGNILERFSAQQFPDLHSELNLSSLELGDSALYFCASSATGTSTTDTQYFGPGTRLTVL.

The chain couples TRBV15 to TRBJ1-3; tentatively, D is TRBD1 (6 bases). There are 16 residues in the CDR3. Trimming took off 1 base at V and 4 bases at J, with 14 bases between the two ends. CDR1 is LNHNV and CDR2 is YYDKDF in the germline V gene (reference sequence). CDR3 residues: CATSRGRGMEGNTIYF. CDR3 DNA sequence: TGTGCCACCAGCAGAGGCAGGGGAATGGAAGGAAACACCATATATTTT.

V and J are TRBV6-8 and TRBJ1-1; TRBD1 agrees at 8 bases. The ends lost 6 bases at V and 5 bases at J; junction bases unmatched: 8. Germline V gene data show CDR1 as MNHGY and CDR2 as SAAAGT. The CDR3 extends over 14 amino acids. The CDR3 DNA reads as TGTGCCAGCAGCCGTGACAGGGGTAGTACTGAAGCTTTCTTT. It yields the protein CASSRDRGSTEAFF.

By sample share, this clone is large (0.1 to 1%). The chain recombines TRBV11-3 with TRBJ1-2; tentatively, D is TRBD1 (5 bases). Germline assignment: CDR1 SGHNT and CDR2 YENEEA. The CDR3 is 16 amino acids. Trimming left V 5 bases short and J 8 bases short, with 24 bases between. CDR3 coding DNA: TGTGCCAGCAGCGCCCCTCCTCCAGGGTTTTATGAAGGCTACACCTTC. As protein: CASSAPPPGFYEGYTF. The variable domain in full, with the rest retrieved from reference TRBV11-3 and TRBJ1-2, is EAGVVQSPRYKIIEKKQPVAFWCNPISGHNTLYWYLQNLGQGPELLIRYENEEAVDDSQLPKDRFSAERLKGVDSTLKIQPAELGDSAVYLCASSAPPPGFYEGYTFGSGTRLTVV.

The V and J genes are TRBV29-1 and TRBJ2-2; perhaps TRBD1 as D (6 bases). Looked up from germline, CDR1 is SQVTM and CDR2 is ANQGSEA. The CDR3 totals 13 residues. Trimming took off 5 bases at V and 7 bases at J, with 14 bases between the two ends. The CDR3 region has the DNA TGCAGCGTTAGTATCAGGGGAAGCGGGGAGCTGTTTTTT. Translated: CSVSIRGSGELFF.

This clone is large in the sample. The rearrangement uses TRBV9 and TRBJ2-5, with 9 bases matching TRBD2. This CDR3 region has 15 residues. The J segment lost 3 bases and the V segment lost 0 bases, leaving 3 bases of the junction unmatched. CDR1 and CDR2 (germline): SGDLS, YYNGEE. CDR3 sequence: CASSVGSGGKETQYF. In nucleotides, the CDR3 is TGTGCCAGCAGCGTAGGTAGCGGGGGTAAAGAGACCCAGTACTTC. The complete variable domain, with remaining parts taken from reference TRBV9 and TRBJ2-5, reads DSGVTQTPKHLITATGQRVTLRCSPRSGDLSVYWYQQSLDQGLQFLIQYYNGEERAKGNILERFSAQQFPDLHSELNLSSLELGDSALYFCASSVGSGGKETQYFGPGTRLLVL.

There are a few counts of this clone. This rearrangement joins TRBV9 to TRBJ2-2; D call uncertain. The CDR3 spans 16 residues. Germline V lookup: CDR1 SGDLS, CDR2 YYNGEE. Trimming stripped 5 bases from V and 5 bases from J, with 19 bases between. This CDR3 reads CASSDGAYRGTGELFF. As DNA, the CDR3 is TGTGCCAGCAGTGACGGAGCGTACAGAGGAACCGGGGAGCTGTTTTTT.

This clone was detected a few times. The chain recombines TRBV7-6 with TRBJ2-1; 10 bases align to TRBD2. This CDR3 comprises 14 residues. CDR1 is SGHVS, CDR2 FNYEAQ, per germline. Unmatched junction bases numbered 5, after V lost 5 bases and J lost 7 bases. CDR3 region: CASSPSGGANEQFF. DNA for the CDR3: TGTGCCAGCAGCCCGAGCGGGGGGGCGAATGAGCAGTTCTTC.

This clone was seen only a few times. The chain employs TRBV6-8 and TRBJ2-6, with D tentatively TRBD1 (6 bases). The CDR3 runs to 17 residues. The germline V and J ends were trimmed by 2 bases and 2 bases, with 13 bases remaining between them. Germline assignment: CDR1 MNHGY and CDR2 SAAAGT. CDR3 amino acids: CASSYSEPGAGANVLTF. CDR3 sequence (DNA): TGTGCCAGCAGTTACAGCGAACCAGGGGCTGGGGCCAACGTCCTGACTTTC.

This clone was seen once. The chain recombines TRBV25-1 with TRBJ1-5; D ambiguous. The CDR3 extends over 14 amino acids. Trimming stripped 1 base from V and 2 bases from J, with 6 bases between. The germline V gene encodes CDR1 MGHDK and CDR2 SYGVNS. The chain's CDR3 is CASSEFDGNQPQHF. The CDR3 DNA follows: TGTGCCAGCAGTGAATTCGATGGCAATCAGCCCCAGCATTTT.

The V call is TRBV12-5, the J call TRBJ2-3, with 9 nucleotides matching TRBD1. CDR1 and CDR2 (germline): LGHNT, FRNRAP. V lost 2 bases, J lost 4 bases, and 4 bases stayed unmatched. The CDR3 length is 15 residues. This CDR3 reads CASGLRGQGADTQYF. The CDR3 DNA is TGTGCTAGTGGTTTGCGGGGACAGGGTGCAGATACGCAGTATTTT.

This clone was counted between two and nine times. The chain joins TRBV7-5 to TRBJ2-5; the tabulated D call, TRBD2, remains unverified against the DNA. TRBV7-5 is termed a pseudogene. This CDR3 spans 14 amino acids. CDR3 nucleotides: TGTGCCAGCAGCCTTGGGACTAGCGGAGAGACCCAGTACTTC. Amino acid sequence: CASSLGTSGETQYF.

The chain recombines TRBV9 with TRBJ2-5, with TRBD1 matching 7 bases. The germline V gene encodes CDR1 SGDLS and CDR2 YYNGEE. V was pared by 5 bases and J by 2 bases, with 6 bases of the junction left unmatched. The length of the CDR3 is 14 residues. The CDR3 protein is CASSGTAVQETQYF. The CDR3 bases are TGTGCCAGCAGTGGGACAGCGGTGCAAGAGACCCAGTACTTC.

The chain links TRBV19 to TRBJ1-2, with 9 nucleotides matching TRBD1. Germline V lookup: CDR1 LNHDA, CDR2 SQIVND (reference sequence). The CDR3 extends over 13 amino acids. After removal of 9 bases from V and 6 bases from J, the junction contained 8 bases not matched to a gene. The CDR3 loop is CASDWGQGHGYTF. Here the CDR3 DNA reads TGTGCCAGCGACTGGGGACAGGGCCATGGCTACACCTTC.

The genes are TRBV28 and TRBJ1-2, with 9 bases aligning to TRBD1. Germline CDR1 is MDHEN and CDR2 is SYDVKM. The CDR3 covers 12 residues. The V and J ends lost 8 bases and 7 bases, in that order; junction bases with no gene match: 5. CDR3 sequence: CASGTGSSGYTF. CDR3 in DNA: TGTGCCAGCGGGACAGGGTCGAGTGGCTACACCTTC.

The chain combines TRBV19 with TRBJ2-1; 7 nucleotides line up with TRBD2. The germline V gene encodes CDR1 LNHDA and CDR2 SQIVND (reference sequence). V was pared by 1 base and J by 9 bases, with 0 bases of the junction left unmatched. This CDR3 contains 12 residues. The CDR3 reads CASSIGGGEQFF. In DNA, the CDR3 is TGTGCCAGTAGTATAGGGGGGGGTGAGCAGTTCTTC.

This rearrangement joins TRBV4-1 to TRBJ2-3; D might be TRBD2 (5 bases). V lost 6 bases to trimming and J lost 5 bases, with 15 bases between them. This CDR3 contains 14 residues. CDR1 is MGHRA, CDR2 YSYEKL, per germline. CDR3 in DNA: TGCGCCAGCAGGCAAATGGGAGTGGGAGATACGCAGTATTTT. Amino acid sequence: CASRQMGVGDTQYF.